Each of the 24 T cell receptor beta chains below was sequenced from the same sample in a study of response to subunit inactivated influenza vaccine. One entry per CDR3 protein, called by TCRdb with MiXCR from the RT-PCR reads. The sample records about 190,000 distinct CDR3 sequences, about an eighth being singletons. Sample: CD8+ T cells sorted from PBMCs, taken 4 to 6 days after vaccination. The receptors here all came from a man aged 45-65 years who received an inactivated influenza vaccine.

This clonotype showed up just a few times. The chain couples TRBV7-9 to TRBJ2-4, with no clear D. CDR3 length: 14 amino acids. Between the trimmed V and J ends, which lost 1 base and 1 base, there was a span of 5 bases. CDR1 is SEHNR, CDR2 FQNEAQ, per germline (reference sequence). CDR3 nucleotide sequence: TGTGCCAGCAGCTTAGGGCAGGCCAAAAACATTCAGTACTTC. As protein: CASSLGQAKNIQYF.

This clonotype came up a few times. The chain recombines TRBV9 with TRBJ2-7; 10 bases map to TRBD1. With V trimmed by 3 bases and J by 5 bases, 11 bases remained unmatched. This CDR3 is 16 amino acids long. CDR1 SGDLS and CDR2 YYNGEE come from the germline V gene. The CDR3, as DNA: TGTGCCAGCAGCGGGACGCCGGGACAGGGGCTCAACGAGCAGTACTTC. Translated: CASSGTPGQGLNEQYF. Looking up the rest from reference TRBV9 and TRBJ2-7 gives the full variable domain: DSGVTQTPKHLITATGQRVTLRCSPRSGDLSVYWYQQSLDQGLQFLIQYYNGEERAKGNILERFSAQQFPDLHSELNLSSLELGDSALYFCASSGTPGQGLNEQYFGPGTRLTVT.

This clonotype was observed a few times. The chain links TRBV14 to TRBJ1-5; D remains unclear. CDR3 length: 13 amino acids. V was pared by 1 base and J by 7 bases, with 8 bases between. Germline V gene data show CDR1 as SGHDN and CDR2 as FVKESK. CDR3 DNA sequence: TGTGCCAGCAGCCAAGGCCGGCTACAGCCCCAGCATTTT. This encodes CASSQGRLQPQHF.

The rearrangement uses TRBV7-2 and TRBJ1-1; D not resolved. Germline CDR1 is SGHTA and CDR2 is FQGNSA. Deletions cut 2 bases from V and 4 bases from J, with 14 bases between. The length of the CDR3 is 15 residues. CDR3 loop: CASSLRADYGTEAFF. The DNA for the CDR3 is TGTGCCAGCAGCTTAAGGGCCGATTACGGCACTGAAGCTTTCTTT.

This clonotype was seen at least ten times. CDR3 loop: CASSPHLGGAGNTIYF. CDR3 in DNA: TGTGCCAGCAGCCCACATCTGGGCGGGGCTGGAAACACCATATATTTT. The chain combines TRBV9 with TRBJ1-3; unclear D gene. CDR3 size: 16 residues. In germline, CDR1 is SGDLS, CDR2 YYNGEE. The V end lost 4 bases, the J end lost 2 bases, and 16 bases lay between the germline ends.

The V gene is TRBV7-8, the J gene TRBJ2-3; TRBD2 agrees at 8 bases. Germline lookup yields CDR1 SGHVS and CDR2 FQNEAQ. This CDR3 has 16 amino acids. Losses at the gene ends were 2 bases for V and 3 bases for J; bases not matched to a gene: 7. CDR3 nucleotides: TGTGCCAGCAGCTTATACAGCGGGGGAGGAACAGATACGCAGTATTTT. Protein: CASSLYSGGGTDTQYF.

This clonotype was counted a few times. The J gene is TRBJ2-3, the V gene TRBV11-1, with TRBD2 as a possible D gene (5 bases). V was trimmed by 4 bases and J by 5 bases, leaving 25 bases between them. Germline V CDR1 and CDR2: SGHAT, FQDESV (reference sequence). This CDR3 comprises 18 residues. For the CDR3, the DNA is TGTGCCAGCAGCTCCACCATCTCTAGGAGCGTGCGGGTAGATACGCAGTATTTT. This translates into CASSSTISRSVRVDTQYF.

The chain is built from TRBV7-9 and TRBJ2-1; either TRBD1 or TRBD2 may fit D (5 bases each). This CDR3 has 15 amino acids. Per germline, CDR1 SEHNR and CDR2 FQNEAQ (reference sequence). V was clipped by 3 bases and J by 5 bases, with 14 bases between them. The CDR3 is CASSFTGDHHNEQFF. Written as DNA, the CDR3 is TGTGCCAGCAGCTTCACCGGGGACCACCACAATGAGCAGTTCTTC.

This clonotype appeared many times. V gene TRBV7-9 combines with J gene TRBJ2-7; TRBD1 agrees at 7 bases. Per the germline V gene, CDR1 is SEHNR and CDR2 is FQNEAQ (reference sequence). J gave up 2 bases and V 8 bases, and 3 bases lay outside the gene matches. The CDR3 is made up of 12 amino acids. CDR3 amino acids: CASGTATYEQYF. The CDR3 DNA reads TGTGCCAGCGGGACAGCCACCTACGAGCAGTACTTC.

This clonotype has ten or more counts. The chain has TRBV28 and TRBJ2-7; weak D call: TRBD2 (5 bases). CDR3 length equals 12 residues. The germline V gene has CDR1 MDHEN and CDR2 SYDVKM. Between the trimmed V and J ends, which lost 9 bases and 3 bases, there was a span of 12 bases. The CDR3 loop reads CASSGYFYEQYF. The DNA of the CDR3 is TGTGCCAGTTCGGGGTACTTCTACGAGCAGTACTTC.

This clonotype has just a few counts. The gene calls are TRBV7-6 and TRBJ1-2; D gene ambiguous. V dropped 6 bases and J dropped 4 bases, with 12 bases sitting between them. This CDR3 contains 13 residues. The germline CDR1 and CDR2 sequences are SGHVS and FNYEAQ. CDR3 amino acids: CASSAGPVYGYTF. As DNA, the CDR3 is TGTGCCAGCAGTGCCGGGCCTGTCTATGGCTACACCTTC.

The chain is built from TRBV11-2 and TRBJ1-5; no definite D call. With 0 bases removed from V and 0 bases from J, the gap between germline ends came to 21 bases. CDR3 length equals 20 residues. Germline assignment: CDR1 SGHAT and CDR2 FQNNGV. The CDR3 sequence is CASSLEDFHRYTDSNQPQHF. As DNA, the CDR3 is TGTGCCAGCAGCTTAGAGGACTTTCACCGTTATACCGATAGCAATCAGCCCCAGCATTTT.

This clonotype was recorded many times. V usage is TRBV25-1 and J usage is TRBJ2-3; the D is unclear. The V and J ends lost 4 bases and 0 bases respectively, with 20 bases between them. In germline, CDR1 is MGHDK, CDR2 SYGVNS. This CDR3 comprises 18 residues. The CDR3 loop is CASSAQPWTEYSTDTQYF. The CDR3 nucleotides read TGTGCCAGCAGTGCCCAACCCTGGACCGAATATAGCACAGATACGCAGTATTTT.

This clonotype has at least ten counts. The rearrangement joins TRBV25-1 to TRBJ2-7, with unresolved D. V was clipped by 4 bases and J by 4 bases, with 5 bases between them. The length of the CDR3 is 11 residues. CDR1 is MGHDK, CDR2 SYGVNS, per germline. CDR3 DNA sequence: TGTGCCAGCAGTGTTCTATACGAGCAGTACTTC. Its translation: CASSVLYEQYF.

This sequence joins TRBV7-9 and TRBJ2-7, with unresolved D. The CDR3 is 13 amino acids. From germline, CDR1 is SEHNR and CDR2 FQNEAQ (reference sequence). With 7 bases removed from V and 6 bases from J, the gap between germline ends came to 16 bases. The CDR3 is CASTLVDEVEQYF. The CDR3 DNA is TGTGCCAGCACCTTGGTCGACGAGGTCGAGCAGTACTTC.

Ten or more counts support this clonotype. The chain has TRBV4-3 and TRBJ1-6; D gene ambiguous. Germline V gene data show CDR1 as LGHNA and CDR2 as YSLEER. The length of the CDR3 is 16 residues. Between the trimmed V and J ends, which lost 0 bases and 1 base, there was a span of 7 bases. The CDR3 protein is CASSQDWGSYNSPLHF. Here the CDR3 DNA reads TGCGCCAGCAGCCAAGATTGGGGATCCTATAATTCACCCCTCCACTTT.

This clonotype showed up just a few times. The chain couples TRBV29-1 to TRBJ2-1; D is undetermined. The CDR3 extends over 11 amino acids. With 4 bases removed from V and 6 bases from J, the gap between germline ends came to 7 bases. Germline V lookup: CDR1 SQVTM, CDR2 ANQGSEA. DNA for the CDR3: TGCAGCGTTGGAACCCCCAATGAGCAGTTCTTC. Translated: CSVGTPNEQFF.

The table lists this clonotype with many counts. The rearrangement links TRBV6-2 or TRBV6-3 to TRBJ2-1, with 7 bases matching TRBD1. CDR1 is MNHEY, CDR2 SVGEGT, per germline. There are 12 residues in the CDR3. Trimming cost V 10 bases and J 6 bases; bases outside gene matches: 6. The CDR3 reads CAIGQVPNEQFF. DNA of the CDR3: TGTGCCATCGGACAGGTCCCCAATGAGCAGTTCTTC.

This clonotype showed up just a few times. This chain links TRBV7-9 with TRBJ2-5, with D possibly matching TRBD1 (5 bases). Trimming cost V 6 bases and J 2 bases, with 19 bases left between them. The CDR3 runs 16 residues. CDR1 is SEHNR and CDR2 is FQNEAQ in the germline V gene (reference sequence). The DNA of the CDR3 is TGTGCCAGCAGTTACATCGTCCGGCAGGGTCAAGAGACCCAGTACTTC. Translating it yields CASSYIVRQGQETQYF. Based on the CDR3 plus reference TRBV7-9 and TRBJ2-5, the full variable domain is DTGVSQNPRHKITKRGQNVTFRCDPISEHNRLYWYRQTLGQGPEFLTYFQNEAQLEKSRLLSDRFSAERPKGSFSTLEIQRTEQGDSAMYLCASSYIVRQGQETQYFGPGTRLLVL.

Turning to this clonotype: The junction differs from germline at one of its ends, possibly a read error. The V and J genes are TRBV7-6 and TRBJ2-1, with D maybe TRBD1 (6 bases). Germline assignment: CDR1 SGHVS and CDR2 FNYEAQ. The CDR3 consists of 15 residues. CDR3 region: CASSLGTTTYNEQLF. The CDR3 nucleotides read TGTGCCAGCAGCTTGGGGACAACAACCTACAATGAGCAGCTCTTC.

The gene calls are TRBV4-1 and TRBJ2-5, with TRBD1 as a possible D gene (5 bases). V shed 1 base and J shed 4 bases, with 10 bases lying between them. The germline V gene has CDR1 MGHRA and CDR2 YSYEKL. This CDR3 has 14 amino acids. The CDR3 spells CASSQVFRGETQYF. Written as DNA, the CDR3 is TGCGCCAGCAGCCAAGTTTTTAGGGGAGAGACCCAGTACTTC.

The rearrangement links TRBV7-2 to TRBJ2-5; possibly TRBD2 for D (6 bases). The CDR3 is made up of 16 amino acids. Germline CDR1 is SGHTA and CDR2 is FQGNSA. V lost 6 bases and J lost 1, with 18 bases in between. The chain's CDR3 is CASSPASAYFQETQYF. The CDR3 nucleotides read TGTGCCAGCAGTCCAGCTAGCGCCTACTTCCAAGAGACCCAGTACTTC.

In its sample, this clonotype was seen a few times. The chain has TRBV27 and TRBJ2-1; 14 bases map to TRBD2. In germline, CDR1 is MNHEY, CDR2 SMNVEV (reference sequence). V lost 2 bases, J lost 4 bases, and 7 bases stayed unmatched. The CDR3 loop spans 18 amino acids. Here the CDR3 reads CASSLSWGLAGDYNEQFF. In nucleotides, the CDR3 is TGTGCCAGCAGTTTAAGTTGGGGACTAGCGGGGGATTACAATGAGCAGTTCTTC.

In its sample, this clonotype was seen many times. The rearrangement uses TRBV21-1 and TRBJ2-1; the table's D call, TRBD1, has no DNA check behind it. TRBV21-1 is shown as a pseudogene. CDR3 length: 13 residues. Written as DNA, the CDR3 is TGTGCCAGCAGCAAAGGGGGGGTAGGTGAGCAGTTCTTC. It codes for CASSKGGVGEQFF.